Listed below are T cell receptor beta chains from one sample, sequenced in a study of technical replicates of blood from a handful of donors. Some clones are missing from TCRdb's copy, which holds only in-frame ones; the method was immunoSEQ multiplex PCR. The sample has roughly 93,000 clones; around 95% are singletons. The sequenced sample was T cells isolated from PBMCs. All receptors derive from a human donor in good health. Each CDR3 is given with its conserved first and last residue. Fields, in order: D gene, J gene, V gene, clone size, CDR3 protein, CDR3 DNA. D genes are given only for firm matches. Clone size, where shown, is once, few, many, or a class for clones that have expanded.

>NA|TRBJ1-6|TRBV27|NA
CASASGPLGVALHF
TGTGCCAGCGCCTCAGGGCCTTTGGGTGTGGCCCTCCACTTT
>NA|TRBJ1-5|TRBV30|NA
CAWSIGQGKNQPQHF
TGTGCCTGGAGTATAGGGCAGGGGAAAAATCAGCCCCAGCATTTT
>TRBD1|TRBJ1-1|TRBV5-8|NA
CASSWEQGVGTTEAFF
TGTGCCAGCAGCTGGGAACAGGGGGTAGGAACCACTGAAGCTTTCTTT
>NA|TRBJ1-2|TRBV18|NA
CASSPPSFNYGYTF
TGTGCCAGCTCACCACCCTCGTTTAACTATGGCTACACCTTC
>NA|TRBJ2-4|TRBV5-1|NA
CASSSGTLENIQYF
TGCGCCAGCAGCTCCGGGACTTTGGAGAACATTCAGTACTTC
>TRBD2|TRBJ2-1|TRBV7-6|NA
CASSGWTSGQPGEQFF
TGTGCCAGCAGCGGATGGACTAGCGGGCAACCCGGTGAGCAGTTCTTC
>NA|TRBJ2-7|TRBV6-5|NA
CASSYSNRGSYEQYF
TGTGCCAGCAGTTACTCCAACCGGGGGTCCTACGAGCAGTACTTC
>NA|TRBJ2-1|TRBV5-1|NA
CASSQLPSEWIF
TGCGCCAGCAGCCAATTACCTAGCGAGTGGATCTTC
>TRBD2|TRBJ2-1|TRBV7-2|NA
CASSLFPSSGRRGQEQFF
TGTGCCAGCAGCTTATTCCCATCTAGCGGGAGGAGGGGCCAGGAGCAGTTCTTC
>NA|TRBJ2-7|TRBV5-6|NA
CASRTDTSTYEQYF
TGTGCCAGCAGAACGGACACCTCCACCTACGAGCAGTACTTC
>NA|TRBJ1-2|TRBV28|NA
CASSLPGSTGYGYTF
TGTGCCAGCAGTTTACCCGGGTCGACAGGCTATGGCTACACCTTC
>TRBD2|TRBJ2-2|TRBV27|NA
CASSPLLSGGPGELFF
TGTGCCAGCAGTCCCCTCCTAAGCGGGGGGCCCGGGGAGCTGTTTTTT
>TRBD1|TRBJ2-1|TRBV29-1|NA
CSVDRGSYLGNEQFF
TGCAGCGTTGACAGGGGGTCCTACCTAGGCAATGAGCAGTTCTTC
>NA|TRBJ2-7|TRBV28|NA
CASSLPGYEQYF
TGTGCCAGCAGTTTGCCCGGCTACGAGCAGTACTTC
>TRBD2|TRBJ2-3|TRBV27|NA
CASRSPVAGISDTQYF
TGTGCCAGCAGGAGCCCAGTAGCGGGAATTTCAGATACGCAGTATTTT
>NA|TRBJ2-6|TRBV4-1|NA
CASSPPGHPAYYSGANVLTF
TGCGCCAGCAGCCCTCCGGGACACCCAGCTTACTACTCTGGGGCCAACGTCCTGACTTTC
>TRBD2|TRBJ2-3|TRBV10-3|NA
CAISETPGLALSTDTQYF
TGTGCCATCAGTGAGACCCCGGGACTAGCTCTCAGCACAGATACGCAGTATTTT
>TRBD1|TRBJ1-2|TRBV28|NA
CAITRGHNYGYTF
TGTGCCATCACAAGGGGGCACAACTATGGCTACACCTTC
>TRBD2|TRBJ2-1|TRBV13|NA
CASSLGGSSGRMVF
TGTGCCAGCAGCCTCGGGGGGTCTAGCGGGAGAATGGTCTTC
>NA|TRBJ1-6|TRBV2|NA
CASSDALDSTPSDSPLHF
TGTGCCAGCAGTGACGCTCTCGACAGCACCCCTTCGGATTCACCCCTCCACTTT
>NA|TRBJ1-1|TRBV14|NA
CASSLAKNTEAFF
TGTGCCAGCAGCCTAGCAAAGAACACTGAAGCTTTCTTT
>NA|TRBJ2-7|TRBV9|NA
CASSVATGASYEQYF
TGTGCCAGCAGCGTAGCTACGGGAGCGTCCTACGAGCAGTACTTC
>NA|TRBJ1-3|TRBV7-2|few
CASSLGGGTGNTIYF
TGTGCCAGCAGCTTAGGTGGAGGCACTGGAAACACCATATATTTT
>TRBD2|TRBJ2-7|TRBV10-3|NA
CASSLAGSYEQYF
TGTGCCTCCTCCCTAGCGGGGAGCTACGAGCAGTACTTC
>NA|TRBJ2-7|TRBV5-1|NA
CASSLGSQGGEQYF
TGCGCCAGCAGCTTGGGTTCACAAGGAGGCGAGCAGTACTTC
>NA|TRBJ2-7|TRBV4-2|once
CASSQGHFYEQYF
TGTGCCAGCAGCCAAGGACATTTTTACGAGCAGTACTTC
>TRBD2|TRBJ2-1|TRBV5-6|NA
CASSFLAGGSYNEQFF
TGTGCCAGCAGCTTTTTGGCGGGAGGCTCCTACAATGAGCAGTTCTTC
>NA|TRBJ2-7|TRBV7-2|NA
CASSLNLGGALVQYF
TGTGCCAGCAGCTTAAATTTGGGGGGGGCCTTGGTGCAGTACTTC
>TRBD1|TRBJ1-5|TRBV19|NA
CASSLDREDQPQHF
TGTGCCAGTAGTCTGGACAGGGAGGATCAGCCCCAGCATTTT
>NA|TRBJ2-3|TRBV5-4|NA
CASSALRTDGDTQYF
TGTGCCAGCAGCGCCCTCCGGACAGACGGGGATACGCAGTATTTT
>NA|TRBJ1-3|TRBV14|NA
CASSQALSSGNTIYF
TGTGCCAGCAGCCAAGCTTTGAGCTCTGGAAACACCATATATTTT
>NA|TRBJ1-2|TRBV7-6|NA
CASSLAPQITENYGYTF
TGTGCCAGCAGCTTAGCGCCTCAGATAACAGAAAACTATGGCTACACCTTC
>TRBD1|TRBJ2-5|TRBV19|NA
CASRNRGNQETQYF
TGTGCCAGTAGAAACAGGGGGAACCAAGAGACCCAGTACTTC
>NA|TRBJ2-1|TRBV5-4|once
CASSRSLFDEQFF
TGTGCCAGCAGCAGGAGTTTATTCGATGAGCAGTTCTTC
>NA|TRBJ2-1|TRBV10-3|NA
CAISATQDSYNEQFF
TGTGCCATCAGTGCCACTCAAGACTCCTACAATGAGCAGTTCTTC
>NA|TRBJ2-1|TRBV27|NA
CASSSPAGLPNEQFF
TGTGCCAGCAGTTCCCCGGCAGGGCTCCCCAATGAGCAGTTCTTC
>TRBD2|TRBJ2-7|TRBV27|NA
CASSFGGVEYEQYF
TGTGCCAGCAGTTTTGGGGGGGTGGAATACGAGCAGTACTTC
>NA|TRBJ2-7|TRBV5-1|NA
CASSLGPVKGLDEQYF
TGCGCCAGCAGCTTGGGTCCTGTCAAGGGGTTGGACGAGCAGTACTTC
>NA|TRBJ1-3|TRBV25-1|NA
CASSDSPGQSSGNTIYF
TGTGCCAGCAGTGACTCCCCAGGCCAGAGCTCTGGAAACACCATATATTTT
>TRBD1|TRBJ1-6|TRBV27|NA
CASSLGGPTAVNNSPLHF
TGTGCCAGCAGCCTAGGGGGCCCGACGGCGGTCAATAATTCACCCCTCCACTTT
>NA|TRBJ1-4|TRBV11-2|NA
CASTLDLYRANEKLFF
TGTGCCAGCACCTTGGATCTGTACAGGGCAAATGAAAAACTGTTTTTT
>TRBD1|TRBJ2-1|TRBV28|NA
CASRTLDRVNVGYHEQFF
TGTGCCAGCAGAACTTTGGACAGGGTGAACGTTGGGTATCATGAGCAGTTCTTC
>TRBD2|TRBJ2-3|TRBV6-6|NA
CASSYSRGLAADTQYF
TGTGCCAGCAGTTACTCTAGGGGACTAGCTGCAGATACGCAGTATTTT
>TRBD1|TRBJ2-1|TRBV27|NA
CASSDIQGNEQFF
TGTGCCAGCAGTGATATACAGGGGAATGAGCAGTTCTTC
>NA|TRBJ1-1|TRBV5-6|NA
CASSWRRNTEAFF
TGTGCCAGCAGCTGGAGGAGGAACACTGAAGCTTTCTTT
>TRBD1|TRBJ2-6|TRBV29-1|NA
CSVEEGYRGPGANVLTF
TGCAGCGTTGAAGAAGGATATAGGGGGCCTGGGGCCAACGTCCTGACTTTC
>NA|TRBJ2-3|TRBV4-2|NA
CASRTGRSTDTQYF
TGTGCCAGCAGGACGGGTCGGTCCACAGATACGCAGTATTTT
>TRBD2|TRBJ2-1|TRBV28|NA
CASSLSGSLSNEQFF
TGTGCCAGCAGCTTGAGCGGGAGCTTGAGCAATGAGCAGTTCTTC
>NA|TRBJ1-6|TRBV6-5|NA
CASRSPGDSPLHF
TGTGCCAGCAGGTCTCCCGGGGATTCACCCCTCCACTTT
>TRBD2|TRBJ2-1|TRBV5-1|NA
CASSLGLAGRNEQFF
TGCGCCAGCAGCTTGGGTCTAGCGGGGAGAAATGAGCAGTTCTTC
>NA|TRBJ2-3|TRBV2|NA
CASKSSTSWGDTQYF
TGTGCCAGCAAGTCCTCGACTAGTTGGGGGGATACGCAGTATTTT
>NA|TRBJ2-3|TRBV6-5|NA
CASSYSTRVTDTQYF
TGTGCCAGCAGTTACTCGACTCGTGTCACAGATACGCAGTATTTT
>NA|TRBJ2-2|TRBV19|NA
CASSIDSTVQHGELFF
TGTGCCAGTAGTATAGATTCAACAGTCCAGCACGGGGAGCTGTTTTTT
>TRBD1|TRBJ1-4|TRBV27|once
CASSQGAGVEKLFF
TGTGCCAGCAGCCAGGGGGCGGGGGTTGAAAAACTGTTTTTT
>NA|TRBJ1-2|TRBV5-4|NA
CASSLNVEGYTF
TGTGCCAGCAGCTTGAATGTCGAGGGCTACACCTTC